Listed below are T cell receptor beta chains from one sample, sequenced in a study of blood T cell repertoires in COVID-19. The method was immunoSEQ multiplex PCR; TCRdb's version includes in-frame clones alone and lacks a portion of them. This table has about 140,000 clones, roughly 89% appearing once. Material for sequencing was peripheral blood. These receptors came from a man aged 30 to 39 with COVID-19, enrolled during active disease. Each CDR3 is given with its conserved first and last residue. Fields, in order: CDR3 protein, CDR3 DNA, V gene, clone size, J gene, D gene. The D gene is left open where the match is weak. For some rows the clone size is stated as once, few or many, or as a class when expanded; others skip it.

CDR3aa: CAWSREGRINQPQHF
CDR3nt: TGTGCCTGGAGCCGGGAGGGCAGGATTAATCAGCCCCAGCATTTT
v_gene: TRBV30
abundance: few
j_gene: TRBJ1-5
d_gene: -

CDR3aa: CAISAGDSGEKLFF
CDR3nt: TGTGCCATCAGCGCAGGGGATTCCGGTGAAAAACTGTTTTTT
v_gene: TRBV10-3
abundance: few
j_gene: TRBJ1-4
d_gene: -

CDR3aa: CSVEGLAGVSPNEQFF
CDR3nt: TGCAGCGTTGAGGGACTAGCGGGAGTGTCCCCCAATGAGCAGTTCTTC
v_gene: TRBV29-1
abundance: -
j_gene: TRBJ2-1
d_gene: TRBD2

CDR3aa: CAISEALYGYTF
CDR3nt: TGTGCCATCAGTGAAGCTCTCTATGGCTACACCTTC
v_gene: TRBV10-3
abundance: -
j_gene: TRBJ1-2
d_gene: -

CDR3aa: CAIGQEDTQYF
CDR3nt: TGTGCCATTGGGCAAGAAGATACGCAGTATTTT
v_gene: TRBV10-3
abundance: -
j_gene: TRBJ2-3
d_gene: -

CDR3aa: CASREGVSSYEQYF
CDR3nt: TGTGCCAGCCGCGAAGGGGTCTCCTCCTACGAGCAGTACTTC
v_gene: TRBV27
abundance: -
j_gene: TRBJ2-7
d_gene: -

CDR3aa: CASRPDQGNDSPLHF
CDR3nt: TGTGCCAGCAGGCCCGACCAGGGGAACGACTCACCCCTCCACTTT
v_gene: TRBV6-6
abundance: -
j_gene: TRBJ1-6
d_gene: -

CDR3aa: CASSLEGRNQPQHF
CDR3nt: TGTGCCAGCAGTTTAGAGGGTAGAAATCAGCCCCAGCATTTT
v_gene: TRBV28
abundance: -
j_gene: TRBJ1-5
d_gene: -

CDR3aa: CASSIGGGLNQPQHF
CDR3nt: TGTGCCAGTAGTATTGGGGGGGGACTTAATCAGCCCCAGCATTTT
v_gene: TRBV19
abundance: -
j_gene: TRBJ1-5
d_gene: -

CDR3aa: CASSVGDRGKYEQYF
CDR3nt: TGTGCCAGCAGCGTAGGGGACAGGGGGAAATACGAGCAGTACTTC
v_gene: TRBV9
abundance: few
j_gene: TRBJ2-7
d_gene: TRBD1

CDR3aa: CASSRWAGEKNEQYF
CDR3nt: TGTGCCAGCAGCCGATGGGCGGGAGAGAAGAACGAGCAGTACTTC
v_gene: TRBV7-8
abundance: -
j_gene: TRBJ2-7
d_gene: TRBD2

CDR3aa: CASINRAGANVLTF
CDR3nt: TGTGCCAGCATTAACCGGGCTGGGGCCAACGTCCTGACTTTC
v_gene: TRBV2
abundance: few
j_gene: TRBJ2-6
d_gene: -

CDR3aa: CASRPRDTQGYTF
CDR3nt: TGTGCCAGCAGACCCCGGGACACGCAAGGCTACACCTTC
v_gene: TRBV6-5
abundance: -
j_gene: TRBJ1-2
d_gene: -

CDR3aa: CSARESWPQHF
CDR3nt: TGCAGTGCTAGGGAGTCTTGGCCCCAGCATTTT
v_gene: TRBV20-1
abundance: -
j_gene: TRBJ1-5
d_gene: -

CDR3aa: CASSLTSGLSSYNEQFF
CDR3nt: TGCGCCAGCAGCCTCACTAGCGGTCTGAGCTCCTACAATGAGCAGTTCTTC
v_gene: TRBV5-1
abundance: -
j_gene: TRBJ2-1
d_gene: TRBD2

CDR3aa: CAWRKQGQFGYTF
CDR3nt: TGTGCCTGGAGGAAACAGGGCCAGTTTGGCTACACCTTC
v_gene: TRBV30
abundance: -
j_gene: TRBJ1-2
d_gene: -

CDR3aa: CASSAHRTGISGELFF
CDR3nt: TGTGCCAGCAGCGCCCACAGGACAGGGATTTCCGGGGAGCTGTTTTTT
v_gene: TRBV9
abundance: few
j_gene: TRBJ2-2
d_gene: TRBD1

CDR3aa: CASSEERLRGDTQYF
CDR3nt: TGTGCCAGCAGTGAAGAAAGGCTTAGGGGAGATACGCAGTATTTT
v_gene: TRBV6-1
abundance: -
j_gene: TRBJ2-3
d_gene: -

CDR3aa: CAIRPGQGGTDTQYF
CDR3nt: TGTGCCATCAGACCGGGACAGGGGGGCACAGATACGCAGTATTTT
v_gene: TRBV10-3
abundance: -
j_gene: TRBJ2-3
d_gene: TRBD1

CDR3aa: CASSLRTGRLEQYF
CDR3nt: TGTGCCAGCAGCCTCAGGACAGGGAGGCTTGAGCAGTACTTC
v_gene: TRBV7-8
abundance: -
j_gene: TRBJ2-7
d_gene: TRBD1

CDR3aa: CATSDYFSTDTQYF
CDR3nt: TGTGCCACCAGTGATTACTTTTCCACAGATACGCAGTATTTT
v_gene: TRBV24-1
abundance: -
j_gene: TRBJ2-3
d_gene: -

CDR3aa: CASAGQGNTEAFF
CDR3nt: TGTGCCAGTGCGGGACAGGGGAACACTGAAGCTTTCTTT
v_gene: TRBV6-5
abundance: -
j_gene: TRBJ1-1
d_gene: TRBD1

CDR3aa: CASSWDYTDTQYF
CDR3nt: TGTGCCAGCAGTTGGGACTACACAGATACGCAGTATTTT
v_gene: TRBV27
abundance: -
j_gene: TRBJ2-3
d_gene: TRBD2

CDR3aa: CASRPGGAYEQYF
CDR3nt: TGTGCCAGCCGCCCCGGAGGGGCCTACGAGCAGTACTTC
v_gene: TRBV27
abundance: -
j_gene: TRBJ2-7
d_gene: -

CDR3aa: CASRPGSAGTEAFF
CDR3nt: TGTGCCAGCAGACCGGGTTCGGCGGGCACTGAAGCTTTCTTT
v_gene: TRBV6-5
abundance: -
j_gene: TRBJ1-1
d_gene: -

CDR3aa: CASSLSGGNTEAFF
CDR3nt: TGTGCCAGCAGCTTGTCAGGGGGGAACACTGAAGCTTTCTTT
v_gene: TRBV11-1
abundance: -
j_gene: TRBJ1-1
d_gene: TRBD1

CDR3aa: CASSPGVNAQPQHF
CDR3nt: TGTGCCAGCAGTCCCGGGGTGAACGCTCAGCCCCAGCATTTT
v_gene: TRBV6-2/TRBV6-3
abundance: -
j_gene: TRBJ1-5
d_gene: -

CDR3aa: CSVEAREAGNTIYF
CDR3nt: TGCAGCGTTGAAGCGCGGGAAGCTGGAAACACCATATATTTT
v_gene: TRBV29-1
abundance: -
j_gene: TRBJ1-3
d_gene: -

CDR3aa: CASTYTGGNEQYF
CDR3nt: TGCGCCAGCACTTATACAGGGGGTAACGAGCAGTACTTC
v_gene: TRBV10-2
abundance: -
j_gene: TRBJ2-7
d_gene: TRBD1

CDR3aa: CASSLGGYTDTQYF
CDR3nt: TGCGCCAGCAGCTTAGGCGGTTACACAGATACGCAGTATTTT
v_gene: TRBV5-1
abundance: -
j_gene: TRBJ2-3
d_gene: -

CDR3aa: CASSQTSGSYEQYF
CDR3nt: TGTGCCAGCAGTCAGACTAGCGGGAGCTACGAGCAGTACTTC
v_gene: TRBV6-1
abundance: -
j_gene: TRBJ2-7
d_gene: TRBD2

CDR3aa: CASSDRNQPQHF
CDR3nt: TGTGCCAGTAGCGACAGGAATCAGCCCCAGCATTTT
v_gene: TRBV19
abundance: -
j_gene: TRBJ1-5
d_gene: -

CDR3aa: CASSLIRAYEQYF
CDR3nt: TGTGCCAGCAGCTTAATCAGGGCCTACGAGCAGTACTTC
v_gene: TRBV7-8
abundance: -
j_gene: TRBJ2-7
d_gene: -

CDR3aa: CAWSAQGRAFF
CDR3nt: TGTGCCTGGAGTGCACAGGGAAGGGCTTTCTTT
v_gene: TRBV30
abundance: -
j_gene: TRBJ1-1
d_gene: -

CDR3aa: CASSIGRYSNQPQHF
CDR3nt: TGTGCCAGTAGTATCGGCAGGTATAGCAATCAGCCCCAGCATTTT
v_gene: TRBV19
abundance: -
j_gene: TRBJ1-5
d_gene: -

CDR3aa: CASNRGQAFF
CDR3nt: TGTGCCAGCAATAGGGGGCAAGCTTTCTTT
v_gene: TRBV28
abundance: -
j_gene: TRBJ1-1
d_gene: TRBD1

CDR3aa: CATSRDGTGTGNTIYF
CDR3nt: TGTGCCACCAGCAGAGACGGGACAGGGACCGGAAACACCATATATTTT
v_gene: TRBV15
abundance: -
j_gene: TRBJ1-3
d_gene: TRBD1

CDR3aa: CATSDSGFTGELFF
CDR3nt: TGTGCCACCAGTGACTCGGGATTCACCGGGGAGCTGTTTTTT
v_gene: TRBV24-1
abundance: -
j_gene: TRBJ2-2
d_gene: -

CDR3aa: CATFRTGTAYNEQFF
CDR3nt: TGTGCCACCTTTCGAACCGGGACAGCGTACAATGAGCAGTTCTTC
v_gene: TRBV28
abundance: few
j_gene: TRBJ2-1
d_gene: TRBD1

CDR3aa: CAGAHLNTEAFF
CDR3nt: TGTGCCGGGGCTCACTTGAACACTGAAGCTTTCTTT
v_gene: TRBV6-5
abundance: -
j_gene: TRBJ1-1
d_gene: -